These 12 T cell receptor beta chains share one sample of origin, sequenced in a study of T cells after yellow fever vaccination. MiXCR was run by TCRdb on the 5' RACE reads, yielding one entry per CDR3 protein. This table holds 450,000 to 600,000 distinct CDR3 sequences, approximately 13% found once. Sequences were derived from PBMCs, sampled on the day of the yellow fever booster vaccination. Receptor source: a man younger than 45 who received the YFV17D yellow fever vaccine.

This clonotype was observed a few times. J is TRBJ2-3 and V is TRBV7-8, with 7 bases fitting TRBD1. There are 16 residues in the CDR3. CDR1 is SGHVS, CDR2 FQNEAQ, per germline. Trimming took 4 bases from V and 3 from J; bases not matched to a gene: 10. This chain's CDR3 is CASSSYKGAGTDTQYF. CDR3 in DNA: TGTGCCAGCAGCTCCTATAAGGGGGCTGGTACAGATACGCAGTATTTT. The complete variable domain, with remaining parts taken from reference TRBV7-8 and TRBJ2-3, reads GAGVSQSPRYKVAKRGQDVALRCDPISGHVSLFWYQQALGQGPEFLTYFQNEAQLDKSGLPSDRFFAERPEGSVSTLKIQRTQQEDSAVYLCASSSYKGAGTDTQYFGPGTRLTVL.

This clonotype was seen a single time. The V gene is TRBV14, the J gene TRBJ2-1; no clear D gene. Germline CDR1 and CDR2: SGHDN and FVKESK. The CDR3 is made up of 13 amino acids. The germline V and J ends were trimmed by 9 bases and 9 bases, with 18 bases remaining between them. The DNA of the CDR3 is TGTGCCAGAGGCCAACTCAGAGCAGCTGAGCAGTTCTTC. Its translation: CARGQLRAAEQFF.

V usage is TRBV19 and J usage is TRBJ2-3; TRBD2 aligns across 8 bases. CDR1 is LNHDA and CDR2 is SQIVND in the germline V gene (reference sequence). The CDR3 loop spans 15 amino acids. Trimming took 5 bases from V and 3 from J; bases not matched to a gene: 7. The CDR3 DNA reads as TGTGCCAGTAGTGTCGGGACTAGAGTGACAGATACGCAGTATTTT. It is translated as CASSVGTRVTDTQYF.

This clonotype was counted a few times. V gene TRBV5-1 combines with J gene TRBJ2-3; weak D call: TRBD2 (6 bases). The length of the CDR3 is 14 residues. Trimming stripped 0 bases from V and 2 bases from J, with 7 bases between. Germline CDR1 is SGHRS and CDR2 is YFSETQ. The CDR3 reads CASSLGDFTDTQYF. DNA for the CDR3: TGCGCCAGCAGCTTGGGGGACTTCACAGATACGCAGTATTTT.

The chain uses TRBV4-2 and TRBJ2-2; the D is unclear. CDR3 length: 15 residues. V was cut by 7 bases and J by 0 bases, with 12 bases left in between. CDR1 is LGHNA and CDR2 is YNFKEQ in the germline V gene. CDR3 in DNA: TGTGCCAGCAACCCCGCGAGCGCGAACACCGGGGAGCTGTTTTTT. Protein: CASNPASANTGELFF.

In its sample, this clonotype was seen a few times. V gene TRBV11-2 combines with J gene TRBJ2-5; 12 nucleotides agree with TRBD2. V gave up 4 bases and J gave up 5 bases; unmatched junction bases: 8. Germline V gene lookup returns CDR1 SGHAT and CDR2 FQNNGV. This CDR3 region has 16 residues. CDR3 nucleotide sequence: TGTGCCAGCAGCTACCGACTAGCGGGAGTTGGGGAGACCCAGTACTTC. Translating it yields CASSYRLAGVGETQYF.

This clonotype showed up just a few times. The chain couples TRBV5-6 to TRBJ2-3, with 12 bases fitting TRBD2. Germline lookup yields CDR1 SGHDT and CDR2 YYEEEE. The CDR3 runs 17 residues. The V and J ends lost 2 bases and 1 base, in that order; junction bases with no gene match: 5. The CDR3 region has the DNA TGTGCCAGCAGCTTTCTAGCGGGAGGGTATGGCACAGATACGCAGTATTTT. This sequence encodes CASSFLAGGYGTDTQYF.

CDR3 residues: CASSPKGQGGDSPDEQYF. As DNA, the CDR3 is TGTGCCAGCAGCCCGAAAGGACAGGGTGGGGACTCTCCGGACGAGCAGTACTTC. The V call is TRBV7-6, the J call TRBJ2-7; 8 bases line up with TRBD1. Germline assignment: CDR1 SGHVS and CDR2 FNYEAQ. V was pared by 5 bases and J by 5 bases, with 20 bases of the junction left unmatched. This CDR3 contains 18 residues.

J is TRBJ2-3 and V is TRBV7-2, with TRBD2 identical over 10 bases. The CDR3 is 15 amino acids. V gave up 5 bases and J gave up 4 bases; unmatched junction bases: 6. CDR1 and CDR2 (germline): SGHTA, FQGNSA. The CDR3 is CASSRLAGESDTQYF. In DNA, the CDR3 is TGTGCCAGCAGCCGTCTAGCGGGAGAATCAGATACGCAGTATTTT.

As to this clonotype: One junction end disagrees with the germline gene, perhaps due to a read error. This chain uses TRBV28 with TRBJ2-1, with 9 bases matching TRBD2. CDR1 and CDR2 (germline): MDHEN, SYDVKM. CDR3 length: 11 amino acids. In DNA, the CDR3 is TGTGCCAGCAGCCTAGCGGGACGACAGATCTTC. This encodes CASSLAGRQIF. Full variable domain (missing parts from reference TRBV28 and TRBJ2-1): DVKVTQSSRYLVKRTGEKVFLECVQDMDHENMFWYRQDPGLGLRLIYFSYDVKMKEKGDIPEGYSVSREKKERFSLILESASTNQTSMYLCASSLAGRQIFGPGTRLTVL.

This clonotype was counted only a few times. The gene calls are TRBV29-1 and TRBJ1-1; 7 nucleotides align to TRBD1. The CDR3 has 13 amino acids. V trimming: 8 bases; J trimming: 1 base; junction bases outside the gene matches: 7. Germline V gene lookup returns CDR1 SQVTM and CDR2 ANQGSEA. In nucleotides, the CDR3 is TGCAGCTTGGGGGGACAGACGAACACTGAAGCTTTCTTT. Translated, it gives CSLGGQTNTEAFF. Using reference TRBV29-1 and TRBJ1-1 for the parts outside the CDR3, the full variable domain is SAVISQKPSRDICQRGTSLTIQCQVDSQVTMMFWYRQQPGQSLTLIATANQGSEATYESGFVIDKFPISRPNLTFSTLTVSNMSPEDSSIYLCSLGGQTNTEAFFGQGTRLTVV.

This clonotype was seen more than once but under ten times. V is TRBV5-6 and J is TRBJ1-1, with TRBD1 matching 7 bases. The V segment lost 3 bases and the J segment 1 base; nucleotides outside the gene matches: 6. Germline V gene sequence: CDR1 SGHDT, CDR2 YYEEEE. The CDR3 length is 15 residues. This CDR3 reads CASSSPRTGNTEAFF. For the CDR3, the DNA is TGTGCCAGCAGCTCCCCAAGGACAGGGAACACTGAAGCTTTCTTT.